This T cell receptor beta chain was sequenced during a study of blood T cell repertoires in COVID-19. Germline CDR1 SQVTM, CDR2 ANQGSEA. The CDR3 is 13 residues long. Trimming removed 7 bases at V and 0 bases at J, with 13 bases between. The repertoire was sequenced with immunoSEQ multiplex PCR; TCRdb's copy has only in-frame clones and lacks some. The sample lists 200,000 to 250,000 clones, nearly 90% seen once, with less than 15% in the top ten. The V gene is TRBV29-1, the J gene TRBJ2-7, with a weak D call TRBD1 (6 bases). The sample consisted of peripheral blood. The source of this sequence is a woman aged 18-29 years who had recovered from COVID-19. The CDR3 loop reads CSAWTADSYEQYF. DNA of the CDR3: TGCAGCGCATGGACAGCCGACTCCTACGAGCAGTACTTC.